This passage covers 21 T cell receptor beta chains from one sample sequenced in a study of T cell changes during pregnancy in multiple sclerosis. Only in-frame clones appear in the TCRdb table, and some are missing; sequencing was by immunoSEQ multiplex PCR. The sample comprises tens of thousands of clones, around 90% of which are singletons, and about 0.45% rests with the top ten. Sequencing used CD4+ T cells from peripheral blood mononuclear cells, obtained before pregnancy. The source of these receptors is a female donor with multiple sclerosis, enrolled in a pregnancy study.

This chain uses TRBV5-1 with TRBJ1-4; D remains unclear. The V and J ends lost 0 bases and 6 bases respectively, with 12 bases between them. Germline values: CDR1 SGHRS, CDR2 YFSETQ. CDR3 length: 15 residues. The CDR3 sequence: CASSLAPNVDEKLFF. CDR3 in DNA: TGCGCCAGCAGCTTGGCCCCGAATGTAGATGAAAAACTGTTTTTT.

The chain has TRBV7-9 and TRBJ2-2; 7 bases agree with TRBD1. CDR3 length: 15 residues. Unmatched junction bases numbered 8, after V lost 6 bases and J lost 4 bases. The germline CDR1 and CDR2 sequences are SEHNR and FQNEAQ (reference sequence). The CDR3 protein is CASRSTGSITGELFF. The CDR3 DNA reads TGTGCCAGCAGATCGACAGGGAGTATCACCGGGGAGCTGTTTTTT.

The chain uses TRBV29-1 and TRBJ1-4, with 8 bases lining up with TRBD1. The junction had 12 bases not matched to a gene; V was cut back by 6 bases and J by 6 bases. This CDR3 is 15 amino acids long. CDR1 and CDR2 from the germline V gene are SQVTM and ANQGSEA. The CDR3 nucleotides read TGCAGCGTACAGGACAGGGCGGGGGCGTATGAAAAACTGTTTTTT. This sequence encodes CSVQDRAGAYEKLFF. Based on the CDR3 plus reference TRBV29-1 and TRBJ1-4, the full variable domain is SAVISQKPSRDICQRGTSLTIQCQVDSQVTMMFWYRQQPGQSLTLIATANQGSEATYESGFVIDKFPISRPNLTFSTLTVSNMSPEDSSIYLCSVQDRAGAYEKLFFGSGTQLSVL.

V and J are TRBV7-2 and TRBJ1-6, with TRBD1 identical over 9 bases. V shed 4 bases, J shed 6 bases, and the junction held 7 bases outside the gene matches. Looked up from germline, CDR1 is SGHTA and CDR2 is FQGNSA. The CDR3 length is 16 residues. In DNA, the CDR3 is TGTGCCAGCAGCTGGGCCGGGACAGGGTTTAATTCACCCCTCCACTTT. It encodes CASSWAGTGFNSPLHF.

This clone occurred once. The CDR3 coding sequence is TGTGCCAGCGCAAAGGACAGGGTCGACGGCTACACCTTC. Its protein product is CASAKDRVDGYTF. J is TRBJ1-2 and V is TRBV19; 8 bases are shared with TRBD1. Trimming took 9 bases from V and 8 from J; bases not matched to a gene: 11. From germline, CDR1 is LNHDA and CDR2 SQIVND (reference sequence). The CDR3 is 13 amino acids. Using reference TRBV19 and TRBJ1-2 for the parts outside the CDR3, the full variable domain is DGGITQSPKYLFRKEGQNVTLSCEQNLNHDAMYWYRQDPGQGLRLIYYSQIVNDFQKGDIAEGYSVSREKKESFPLTVTSAQKNPTAFYLCASAKDRVDGYTFGSGTRLTVV.

In its sample, this clone was seen a few times. The chain couples TRBV9 to TRBJ2-2; D remains unclear. Germline loops: CDR1 SGDLS, CDR2 YYNGEE. With 3 bases removed from V and 5 bases from J, the gap between germline ends came to 8 bases. CDR3 size: 13 residues. The CDR3 region has the DNA TGTGCCAGCAGCGCCGCTAGTACCGGGGAGCTGTTTTTT. Translated: CASSAASTGELFF.

This chain joins TRBV19 and TRBJ1-2; 7 positions match TRBD1. The V segment lost 3 bases and the J segment 0 bases; nucleotides outside the gene matches: 13. From germline, CDR1 is LNHDA and CDR2 SQIVND (reference sequence). This CDR3 contains 18 residues. CDR3 bases: TGTGCCAGTAGTATTACCCGGGCAGGGGGTAGCACTAACTATGGCTACACCTTC. Its translation: CASSITRAGGSTNYGYTF.

The table lists this clone with a few counts. V is TRBV4-1 and J is TRBJ2-3; TRBD2 agrees at 12 bases. The CDR3 consists of 18 residues. Germline V lookup: CDR1 MGHRA, CDR2 YSYEKL. The ends lost 0 bases at V and 3 bases at J; junction bases unmatched: 7. Written as DNA, the CDR3 is TGCGCCAGCAGCCAAGACTCATTACTAGCGGGGGGAACAGATACGCAGTATTTT. Translating it yields CASSQDSLLAGGTDTQYF.

The chain has TRBV19 and TRBJ1-5, with 7 bases that match TRBD1. Germline values: CDR1 LNHDA, CDR2 SQIVND (reference sequence). The CDR3 totals 18 residues. The junction had 14 bases not matched to a gene; V was cut back by 0 bases and J by 6 bases. CDR3: CASSIDPSDRAGGQPQHF. The CDR3 DNA follows: TGTGCCAGTAGTATAGATCCCAGCGACAGGGCGGGAGGTCAGCCCCAGCATTTT.

This rearrangement joins TRBV19 to TRBJ2-1, with 8 bases that match TRBD2. This CDR3 is 15 amino acids long. With V trimmed by 2 bases and J by 7 bases, 7 bases remained unmatched. Germline CDR1 is LNHDA and CDR2 is SQIVND (reference sequence). The chain's CDR3 is CASSIRGGTRNEQFF. The CDR3 DNA follows: TGTGCCAGTAGTATACGGGGGGGTACGCGGAATGAGCAGTTCTTC.

J is TRBJ1-5 and V is TRBV7-2; TRBD1 matches 8 bases. After removal of 0 bases from V and 3 bases from J, the junction contained 16 bases not matched to a gene. Germline loops: CDR1 SGHTA, CDR2 FQGNSA. The CDR3 is 20 residues long. The CDR3 DNA reads as TGTGCCAGCAGCTTAGCCGTTCGGGACAGGCGGCCCCATTACAATCAGCCCCAGCATTTT. It yields the protein CASSLAVRDRRPHYNQPQHF.

This chain connects TRBV5-6 to TRBJ1-2, with no clear D. Germline CDR1 is SGHDT and CDR2 is YYEEEE. The V end was cut by 1 base, the J end by 8 bases, with 18 bases between. This CDR3 comprises 15 residues. The CDR3 coding sequence is TGTGCCAGCAGCTTGTTAAGGCACATAACGGAGGGCTACACCTTC. Amino acids: CASSLLRHITEGYTF.

V gene TRBV7-3 combines with J gene TRBJ2-7, with D possibly matching TRBD2 (6 bases). This CDR3 has 15 residues. Per germline, CDR1 SGHTA and CDR2 FQGTGA. V lost 2 bases, J lost 3 bases, and 14 bases lay in between. The CDR3, as DNA: TGTGCCAGCAGCTTAGAGGCGGGGATCGGCTACGAGCAGTACTTC. This translates into CASSLEAGIGYEQYF.

The chain is built from TRBV7-2 and TRBJ2-7; 12 bases fit TRBD2. Trimming removed 5 bases from V and 3 bases from J; junction bases left unmatched: 8. The CDR3 runs to 16 residues. The V gene's germline CDR1 is SGHTA and CDR2 FQGNSA. For the CDR3, the DNA is TGTGCCAGCAGCCTCCAGACTAGCGGGGGAGGCTACGAGCAGTACTTC. Translated: CASSLQTSGGGYEQYF. Based on the CDR3 plus reference TRBV7-2 and TRBJ2-7, the full variable domain is GAGVSQSPSNKVTEKGKDVELRCDPISGHTALYWYRQSLGQGLEFLIYFQGNSAPDKSGLPSDRFSAERTGGSVSTLTIQRTQQEDSAVYLCASSLQTSGGGYEQYFGPGTRLTVT.

The chain couples TRBV5-1 to TRBJ2-3; 10 nucleotides match TRBD2. Germline V lookup: CDR1 SGHRS, CDR2 YFSETQ. The J segment lost 4 bases and the V segment lost 4 bases, leaving 9 bases of the junction unmatched. The CDR3 has 16 residues. The CDR3 DNA follows: TGCGCCAGCAGCCGATACGGGACTAGCGACTCAGATACGCAGTATTTT. Protein sequence: CASSRYGTSDSDTQYF. The entire variable domain, with the rest obtained from reference TRBV5-1 and TRBJ2-3, is as follows: KAGVTQTPRYLIKTRGQQVTLSCSPISGHRSVSWYQQTPGQGLQFLFEYFSETQRNKGNFPGRFSGRQFSNSRSEMNVSTLELGDSALYLCASSRYGTSDSDTQYFGPGTRLTVL.

The CDR3 spells CASGTDYEQYF. The CDR3 DNA reads as TGTGCCAGCGGGACAGATTACGAGCAGTACTTC. The chain couples TRBV2 to TRBJ2-7, with 7 bases aligning to TRBD1. CDR1 is SNHLY, CDR2 FYNNEI, per germline. J lost 4 bases, V lost 8 bases, and 2 bases had no gene match. This CDR3 has 11 amino acids.

The chain uses TRBV27 and TRBJ2-2; D is ambiguous. The germline V and J ends were trimmed by 7 bases and 3 bases, with 15 bases remaining between them. CDR3 length: 15 amino acids. Germline CDR1 is MNHEY and CDR2 is SMNVEV (reference sequence). The CDR3 DNA is TGTGCCAGCACCCAAAGTTCGAGGTACACCGGGGAGCTGTTTTTT. This encodes CASTQSSRYTGELFF.

The CDR3 here is CASSTSVGLAGANEQFF. CDR3 coding DNA: TGTGCCAGCAGCACCAGCGTGGGACTAGCGGGGGCCAATGAGCAGTTCTTC. This chain connects TRBV7-2 to TRBJ2-1; TRBD2 agrees at 14 bases. The V gene's germline CDR1 is SGHTA and CDR2 FQGNSA. V was clipped by 5 bases and J by 6 bases; unmatched bases: 9. The CDR3 consists of 17 residues.

The chain carries TRBV2 and TRBJ1-2, with a possible D match to TRBD1 (5 bases). This CDR3 has 11 residues. Trimming cost V 8 bases and J 8 bases, with 12 bases left between them. The V gene's germline CDR1 is SNHLY and CDR2 FYNNEI. The CDR3 sequence: CASGGERGYTF. The CDR3 DNA reads TGTGCCAGCGGGGGGGAGAGAGGCTACACCTTC.

This chain links TRBV20-1 with TRBJ1-1; D uncertain. From germline, CDR1 is DFQATT and CDR2 SNEGSKA (reference sequence). The V gene lost 6 bases and the J gene lost 5 bases, with 10 bases spanning the gap. This CDR3 is 11 amino acids long. This CDR3 reads CSAIPVTEAFF. CDR3 nucleotides: TGCAGTGCGATTCCGGTAACTGAAGCTTTCTTT.

The chain carries TRBV5-4 and TRBJ2-3; TRBD2 aligns across 8 bases. This CDR3 is 15 amino acids long. Germline CDR1 and CDR2: SGHNT and YYREEE (reference sequence). Trimming at V came to 4 bases and at J to 5 bases, leaving 9 bases not matched to a gene. The CDR3 spells CASSPIQRGQDTQYF. CDR3 nucleotides: TGTGCCAGCAGCCCAATCCAGCGGGGGCAAGATACGCAGTATTTT.